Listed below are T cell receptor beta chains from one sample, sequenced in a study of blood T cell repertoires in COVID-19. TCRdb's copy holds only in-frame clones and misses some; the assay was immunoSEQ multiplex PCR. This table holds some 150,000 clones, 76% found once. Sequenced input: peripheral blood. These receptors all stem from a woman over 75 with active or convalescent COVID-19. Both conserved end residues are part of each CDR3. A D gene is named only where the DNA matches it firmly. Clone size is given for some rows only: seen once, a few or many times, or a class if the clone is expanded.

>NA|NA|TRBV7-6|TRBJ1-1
CASSVSEANTEAFF
TGTGCCAGCAGCGTCAGCGAAGCGAACACTGAAGCTTTCTTT
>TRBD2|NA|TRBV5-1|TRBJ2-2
CASSRRLAGRWELFF
TGCGCCAGCAGCCGACGACTAGCGGGGAGGTGGGAGCTGTTTTTT
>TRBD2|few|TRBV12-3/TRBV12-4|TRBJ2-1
CASRQILAEQFF
TGTGCCAGCAGACAAATACTAGCGGAGCAGTTCTTC
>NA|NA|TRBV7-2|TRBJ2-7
CASSPRPTEGSYEQYF
TGTGCCAGCAGCCCAAGACCCACCGAGGGATCCTACGAGCAGTACTTC
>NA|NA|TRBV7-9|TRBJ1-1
CASLPGHRLADTEAFF
TGTGCCAGCCTCCCGGGACACCGATTGGCTGACACTGAAGCTTTCTTT
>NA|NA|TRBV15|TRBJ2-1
CATSRDGTKPEQFF
TGTGCCACCAGCAGAGATGGGACAAAACCAGAGCAGTTCTTC
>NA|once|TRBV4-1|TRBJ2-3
CASSSIGGGTDTQYF
TGCGCCAGCAGTTCGATAGGGGGGGGCACAGATACGCAGTATTTT
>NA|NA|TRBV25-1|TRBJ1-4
CASSEVGAGATNEKLFF
TGTGCCAGCAGTGAAGTGGGGGCGGGGGCAACTAATGAAAAACTGTTTTTT
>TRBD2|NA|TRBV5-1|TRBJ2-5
CASSWRTSAGETQYF
TGCGCCAGCAGCTGGAGGACTAGCGCGGGGGAGACCCAGTACTTC
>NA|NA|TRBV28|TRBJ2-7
CASSLQGPTYEQYF
TGTGCCAGCAGTCTACAGGGCCCCACCTACGAGCAGTACTTC
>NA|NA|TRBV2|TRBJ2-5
CAYMGDWAEQETQYF
TGTGCCTACATGGGGGACTGGGCGGAGCAAGAGACCCAGTACTTC
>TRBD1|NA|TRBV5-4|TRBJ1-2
CASRGGQGLWGYTF
TGTGCCAGCAGGGGCGGACAGGGTTTATGGGGCTACACCTTC
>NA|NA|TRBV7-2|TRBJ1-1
CASSLVRESEAFF
TGTGCCAGCAGCTTAGTGAGGGAAAGTGAAGCTTTCTTT
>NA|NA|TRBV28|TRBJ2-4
CASSLWGGKNIQYF
TGTGCCAGCAGTTTGTGGGGCGGCAAAAACATTCAGTACTTC
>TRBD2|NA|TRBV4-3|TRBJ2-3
CASSQSASGGAIDTQYF
TGCGCCAGCAGCCAATCGGCTAGCGGGGGGGCCATCGATACGCAGTATTTT
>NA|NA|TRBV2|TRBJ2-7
CASSVDGAYEQYF
TGTGCCAGCAGTGTGGACGGGGCCTACGAGCAGTACTTC
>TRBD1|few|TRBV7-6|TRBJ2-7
CASSLDRVREQYF
TGTGCCAGCAGCCTAGACAGGGTGAGGGAGCAGTACTTC
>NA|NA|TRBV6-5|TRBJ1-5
CASNQDRNNQPQHF
TGTGCCAGCAACCAAGACAGGAACAATCAGCCCCAGCATTTT
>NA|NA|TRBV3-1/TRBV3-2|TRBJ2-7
CASSRTDAEQYF
TGTGCCAGCAGCCGGACAGACGCCGAGCAGTACTTC
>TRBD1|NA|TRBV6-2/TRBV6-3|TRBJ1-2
CASSWDSRRSHYGYTF
TGTGCCAGCAGTTGGGACAGTCGGAGATCGCACTATGGCTACACCTTC
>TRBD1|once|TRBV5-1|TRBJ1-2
CASSQTGGDYGYTF
TGCGCCAGCAGCCAGACAGGGGGCGACTATGGCTACACCTTC
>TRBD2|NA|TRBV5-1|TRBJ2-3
CASSSTSGRDTQYF
TGCGCCAGCAGCTCGACTAGCGGGAGAGATACGCAGTATTTT
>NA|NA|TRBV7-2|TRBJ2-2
CASSRPGAWELFF
TGTGCCAGCAGCCGTCCAGGGGCCTGGGAGCTGTTTTTT
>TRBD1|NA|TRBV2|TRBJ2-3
CASARQGADTQYF
TGTGCCAGCGCCCGACAGGGAGCGGATACGCAGTATTTT
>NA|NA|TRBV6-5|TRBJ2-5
CASSWGDLDQETQYF
TGTGCCAGCAGTTGGGGGGACTTGGACCAAGAGACCCAGTACTTC
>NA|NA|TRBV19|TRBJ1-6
CASSQTDTGAGLLHF
TGTGCCAGTAGCCAAACTGACACCGGCGCTGGTCTCCTCCACTTT
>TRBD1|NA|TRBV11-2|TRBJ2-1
CASSSRTGSVAGEQFF
TGTGCCAGCAGCTCCAGGACAGGGAGTGTCGCAGGTGAGCAGTTCTTC
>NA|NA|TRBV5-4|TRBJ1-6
CASSFFTGFRNNSPLHF
TGTGCCAGCAGCTTTTTTACAGGGTTCAGGAATAATTCACCCCTCCACTTT
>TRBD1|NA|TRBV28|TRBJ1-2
CASSLNSRGRRYGYTF
TGTGCCAGCAGTCTAAACTCTAGGGGGCGACGGTATGGCTACACCTTC
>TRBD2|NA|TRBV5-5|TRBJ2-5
CASSAGLADQETQYF
TGTGCCAGCAGCGCCGGACTAGCGGACCAAGAGACCCAGTACTTC
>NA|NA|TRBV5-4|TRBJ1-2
CASSTRTAILSYTF
TGTGCCAGCAGCACCCGGACAGCTATACTTAGCTACACCTTC
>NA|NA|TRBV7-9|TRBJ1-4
CASSPDGKTNEKLFF
TGTGCCAGCAGCCCCGACGGGAAAACTAATGAAAAACTGTTTTTT
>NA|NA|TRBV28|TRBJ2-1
CASSREAGGRSYNEQFF
TGTGCCAGCAGTAGGGAGGCAGGGGGTAGGTCATACAATGAGCAGTTCTTC
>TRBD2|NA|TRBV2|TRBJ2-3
CASSTQLAGIQDTQYF
TGTGCCAGCAGCACCCAACTAGCGGGGATACAAGATACGCAGTATTTT
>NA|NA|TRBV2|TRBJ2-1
CASSEAQGTTGEQFF
TGTGCCAGCAGTGAAGCGCAGGGGACGACCGGTGAGCAGTTCTTC
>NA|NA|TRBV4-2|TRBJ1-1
CASSHRAVNTEAFF
TGTGCCAGCAGCCACCGAGCGGTGAACACTGAAGCTTTCTTT